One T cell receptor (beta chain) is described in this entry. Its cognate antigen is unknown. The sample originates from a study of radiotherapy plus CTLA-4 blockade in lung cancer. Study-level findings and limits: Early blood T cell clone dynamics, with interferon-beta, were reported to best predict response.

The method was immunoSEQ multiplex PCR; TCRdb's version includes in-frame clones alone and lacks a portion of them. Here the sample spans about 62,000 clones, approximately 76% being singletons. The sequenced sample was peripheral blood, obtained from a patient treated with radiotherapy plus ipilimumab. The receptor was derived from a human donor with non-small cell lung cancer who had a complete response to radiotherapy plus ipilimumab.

This CDR3 is CASSPRREGYNEQFF. In nucleotides, the CDR3 is TGTGCCAGCTCACCACGGAGGGAGGGGTACAATGAGCAGTTCTTC. The chain couples TRBV18 to TRBJ2-1; 7 bases line up with TRBD2. The CDR3 has 15 amino acids. Germline values: CDR1 KGHSH, CDR2 LQKENI. V lost 1 base to trimming and J lost 4 bases; unmatched junction nucleotides: 4.